These 25 T cell receptor beta chains were sequenced from one sample in a study of blood T cell repertoires in COVID-19. Measured with immunoSEQ multiplex PCR; TCRdb has only the in-frame clones, and not every one. The sample includes about 430,000 clones, around nine tenths of them seen just once. The sequencing sample was made of PBMCs or T cells enriched from blood (not recorded which). The receptor source for this set is a woman aged 18 to 35 who had been exposed to COVID-19.

In this sample, this clone turned up once. The genes are TRBV7-9 and TRBJ1-2, with 8 nucleotides matching TRBD1. Trimming took 4 bases from V and 5 from J; bases not matched to a gene: 6. Per the germline V gene, CDR1 is SEHNR and CDR2 is FQNEAQ (reference sequence). CDR3 size: 14 residues. CDR3 in amino acids: CASSSDRAEYGYTF. CDR3 nucleotide sequence: TGTGCCAGCAGCTCGGACAGGGCGGAGTATGGCTACACCTTC. Full variable domain (outside the CDR3, taken from reference TRBV7-9 and TRBJ1-2): DTGVSQNPRHKITKRGQNVTFRCDPISEHNRLYWYRQTLGQGPEFLTYFQNEAQLEKSRLLSDRFSAERPKGSFSTLEIQRTEQGDSAMYLCASSSDRAEYGYTFGSGTRLTVV.

As DNA, the CDR3 is TGCGCCAGCAGCACAAAAATTGGGAGCATGGTCGACGAGCAGTACTTC. The encoded protein is CASSTKIGSMVDEQYF. The V call is TRBV5-1, the J call TRBJ2-7; D may be TRBD2 (5 bases). The CDR3 totals 16 residues. V lost 4 bases, J lost 5 bases, and 22 bases lay in between. CDR1 and CDR2 (germline): SGHRS, YFSETQ.

The chain combines TRBV28 with TRBJ2-2; perhaps TRBD1 as D (5 bases). The CDR3 is 12 amino acids. V shed 6 bases and J shed 5 bases, with 7 bases lying between them. Germline CDR1 MDHEN, CDR2 SYDVKM. CDR3 sequence (DNA): TGTGCCAGCAGAAAGGGGACCGGGGAGCTGTTTTTT. It codes for CASRKGTGELFF.

The rearrangement uses TRBV19 and TRBJ2-7; a weak D match, TRBD1 (6 bases). Per germline, CDR1 LNHDA and CDR2 SQIVND (reference sequence). V lost 5 bases to trimming and J lost 5 bases, with 16 bases between them. This CDR3 comprises 14 residues. As DNA, the CDR3 is TGTGCCAGTAGTCCCCGGACAGAACTCCACGAGCAGTACTTC. Translation gives CASSPRTELHEQYF.

This chain joins TRBV18 and TRBJ2-1; possible D gene TRBD2, 9 bases. The length of the CDR3 is 20 residues. With 4 bases removed from V and 8 bases from J, the gap between germline ends came to 33 bases. The germline V gene has CDR1 KGHSH and CDR2 LQKENI. The CDR3 reads CASSRGQGKEYLAGPHEQFF. The CDR3 coding sequence is TGTGCCAGCTCACGTGGACAGGGTAAGGAGTATCTAGCGGGACCGCATGAGCAGTTCTTC.

The chain recombines TRBV28 with TRBJ1-2; D gene uncertain. The V end was cut by 3 bases, the J end by 12 bases, with 17 bases between. Looked up from germline, CDR1 is MDHEN and CDR2 is SYDVKM. There are 13 residues in the CDR3. The CDR3 nucleotides read TGTGCCAGCAGTTTGTCCCACCGATCGCCTAACACCTTC. Protein product: CASSLSHRSPNTF.

The chain recombines TRBV20-1 with TRBJ1-2; D is unresolved. The CDR3 runs 11 residues. V was cut by 3 bases and J by 8 bases, with 10 bases left in between. CDR1 is DFQATT, CDR2 SNEGSKA, per germline (reference sequence). DNA of the CDR3: TGCAGTGCTAGGGACTCAAGGGGCTACACCTTC. This translates into CSARDSRGYTF.

This sequence joins TRBV29-1 and TRBJ2-2, with 9 bases matching TRBD1. Germline V gene sequence: CDR1 SQVTM, CDR2 ANQGSEA. There are 15 residues in the CDR3. J was trimmed by 3 bases and V by 1 base; bases with no gene match: 3. CDR3 loop: CSVEADRGYTGELFF. CDR3 nucleotide sequence: TGCAGCGTTGAAGCGGACAGGGGTTACACCGGGGAGCTGTTTTTT.

The chain carries TRBV5-5 and TRBJ1-1; D not certain. The germline V gene has CDR1 SGHKS and CDR2 YYEKEE (reference sequence). The CDR3 spans 14 residues. Trimming pared 0 bases from V and 2 bases from J, leaving 8 bases between. For the CDR3, the DNA is TGTGCCAGCAGCTTGGTTATCGGTAACACTGAAGCTTTCTTT. It translates to CASSLVIGNTEAFF.

This chain links TRBV6-5 with TRBJ1-6; D is perhaps TRBD1 (5 bases). Trimming removed 2 bases from V and 9 bases from J, with 11 bases in between. This CDR3 has 14 amino acids. Germline values: CDR1 MNHEY, CDR2 SVGAGI. The CDR3 bases are TGTGCCAGCAGTTACGGGCAGGGAGGTTCACCCCTCCACTTT. Its protein is CASSYGQGGSPLHF.

The count of this clone is one. This chain connects TRBV2 to TRBJ1-1; D ambiguous. Germline CDR1 and CDR2: SNHLY and FYNNEI. Trimming removed 6 bases from V and 1 base from J, with 9 bases in between. The CDR3 runs to 13 residues. DNA for the CDR3: TGTGCCAGCAGAGCGTTCGGGAACACTGAAGCTTTCTTT. Its translation is CASRAFGNTEAFF. Looking up the rest from reference TRBV2 and TRBJ1-1 gives the full variable domain: EPEVTQTPSHQVTQMGQEVILRCVPISNHLYFYWYRQILGQKVEFLVSFYNNEISEKSEIFDDQFSVERPDGSNFTLKIRSTKLEDSAMYFCASRAFGNTEAFFGQGTRLTVV.

The chain uses TRBV18 and TRBJ2-7, with D possibly matching TRBD2 (5 bases). The CDR3 has 16 residues. Trimming removed 3 bases from V and 2 bases from J, with 17 bases in between. Germline-derived CDR1 and CDR2 are KGHSH and LQKENI. CDR3 DNA: TGTGCCAGCTCACCTCTATCCAGTGGGAGCACCTACGAGCAGTACTTC. It specifies CASSPLSSGSTYEQYF.

The rearrangement joins TRBV5-4 to TRBJ2-1, with D perhaps matching TRBD2 (7 bases). Trimming stripped 0 bases from V and 14 bases from J, with 18 bases between. Per the germline V gene, CDR1 is SGHNT and CDR2 is YYREEE (reference sequence). The CDR3 consists of 14 residues. The CDR3 reads CASSLDGGPRGKFF. The CDR3 DNA reads TGTGCCAGCAGCTTGGACGGGGGGCCCCGGGGGAAGTTCTTC.

The V gene is TRBV4-1, the J gene TRBJ2-6; weak D call: TRBD2 (5 bases). Trimming left V 1 base short and J 4 bases short, with 14 bases between. Germline values: CDR1 MGHRA, CDR2 YSYEKL. The CDR3 totals 17 residues. In nucleotides, the CDR3 is TGCGCCAGCAGCCAAGTTCGGGGTAATCCCGGGGCCAACGTCCTGACTTTC. Its translation: CASSQVRGNPGANVLTF.

This sequence joins TRBV5-1 and TRBJ1-6, with TRBD1 matching 10 bases. Germline-derived CDR1 and CDR2 are SGHRS and YFSETQ. The CDR3 consists of 17 residues. Trimming cost V 0 bases and J 1 base; bases outside gene matches: 1. The CDR3, as DNA: TGCGCCAGCAGCTTGGGGGGACAGGGGTCCTATAATTCACCCCTCCACTTT. Amino acid sequence: CASSLGGQGSYNSPLHF.

The J gene is TRBJ2-5, the V gene TRBV12-5, with D hard to call. The CDR3 sequence is 12 residues long. Germline CDR1 LGHNT, CDR2 FRNRAP. The V end lost 7 bases, the J end lost 5 bases, and 11 bases lay between the germline ends. The CDR3 loop is CASAFLSETQYF. The CDR3 DNA sequence: TGTGCTAGTGCCTTCCTTTCGGAGACCCAGTACTTC.

The chain carries TRBV7-2 and TRBJ1-4; tentative D call: TRBD1 (5 bases). The CDR3 covers 14 residues. V was clipped by 4 bases and J by 4 bases, with 10 bases between them. Germline CDR1 and CDR2: SGHTA and FQGNSA. CDR3 protein: CASSSRAFNEKLFF. The CDR3 DNA reads TGTGCCAGCAGCTCCAGGGCGTTTAATGAAAAACTGTTTTTT.

V usage is TRBV11-2 and J usage is TRBJ2-7, with a possible D match to TRBD1 (6 bases). In germline, CDR1 is SGHAT, CDR2 FQNNGV. The ends were cut back, 3 bases at V and 2 bases at J, with 11 bases in the middle. This CDR3 spans 14 amino acids. CDR3 protein: CASSFRTAPYEQYF. CDR3 in DNA: TGTGCCAGCAGCTTCCGGACAGCTCCCTACGAGCAGTACTTC. Supplemented by reference TRBV11-2 and TRBJ2-7, the full variable domain reads EAGVAQSPRYKIIEKRQSVAFWCNPISGHATLYWYQQILGQGPKLLIQFQNNGVVDDSQLPKDRFSAERLKGVDSTLKIQPAKLEDSAVYLCASSFRTAPYEQYFGPGTRLTVT.

This clone has more than one count but fewer than ten. This rearrangement joins TRBV5-1 to TRBJ1-1, with TRBD1 matching 10 bases. The CDR3 is 17 residues long. Looked up from germline, CDR1 is SGHRS and CDR2 is YFSETQ. V lost 4 bases and J lost 1; bases outside the gene matches: 10. The CDR3 is CASSLTGTGVWNTEAFF. The CDR3 DNA reads as TGCGCCAGCAGCCTGACGGGGACAGGGGTTTGGAACACTGAAGCTTTCTTT. The full variable domain, completed using reference TRBV5-1 and TRBJ1-1, is KAGVTQTPRYLIKTRGQQVTLSCSPISGHRSVSWYQQTPGQGLQFLFEYFSETQRNKGNFPGRFSGRQFSNSRSEMNVSTLELGDSALYLCASSLTGTGVWNTEAFFGQGTRLTVV.

The rearrangement links TRBV27 to TRBJ2-1; D is perhaps TRBD2 (5 bases). Germline V lookup: CDR1 MNHEY, CDR2 SMNVEV (reference sequence). The CDR3 has 17 residues. The V end was cut by 0 bases, the J end by 4 bases, with 16 bases between. The CDR3 region has the DNA TGTGCCAGCAGTTTATCAGCGGCATCAATCCCTTACAATGAGCAGTTCTTC. Protein sequence: CASSLSAASIPYNEQFF.

The chain is built from TRBV7-9 and TRBJ1-6; TRBD1 matches at 9 bases. Germline lookup yields CDR1 SEHNR and CDR2 FQNEAQ (reference sequence). This CDR3 is 14 amino acids long. J lost 10 bases, V lost 4 bases, and 5 bases had no gene match. The DNA for the CDR3 is TGTGCCAGCAGCTCGGGACAGGGAGAATCACCCCTCCACTTT. The encoded protein is CASSSGQGESPLHF.

The chain links TRBV10-2 to TRBJ2-1; a possible D gene is TRBD2 (6 bases). Per the germline V gene, CDR1 is WSHSY and CDR2 is SAAADI. CDR3 length: 14 residues. V gave up 8 bases and J gave up 0 bases, with 11 bases separating them. CDR3 residues: CASGGASSYNEQFF. CDR3 nucleotide sequence: TGCGCCAGCGGAGGGGCCAGCTCCTACAATGAGCAGTTCTTC.

The chain couples TRBV3-1 (or the pseudogene TRBV3-2) to TRBJ2-5, with D possibly TRBD2 on 7 matching bases. CDR1 and CDR2 (germline): LGHDT, YNNKEL (reference sequence). V dropped 4 bases and J dropped 4 bases, with 16 bases sitting between them. The CDR3 is made up of 15 amino acids. The CDR3 spells CASSRSGGLVETQYF. The DNA of the CDR3 is TGTGCCAGCAGCCGATCGGGGGGCCTGGTAGAGACCCAGTACTTC.

CDR3 region: CASRSGGGQPQHF. CDR3 bases: TGTGCCAGCAGGTCTGGGGGGGGACAGCCCCAGCATTTT. This chain links TRBV6-5 with TRBJ1-5; TRBD1 is a possible D gene (5 bases). CDR3 length: 13 amino acids. V lost 6 bases to trimming and J lost 7 bases, with 13 bases between them. The V gene's germline CDR1 is MNHEY and CDR2 SVGAGI.

This clone occurred once. The chain employs TRBV10-2 and TRBJ2-2; 8 bases agree with TRBD2. The CDR3 has 15 residues. V shed 6 bases and J 2 bases; nucleotides not matched to a gene: 5. CDR1 is WSHSY and CDR2 is SAAADI in the germline V gene. CDR3: CASRLSGSNTGELFF. In DNA, the CDR3 is TGCGCCAGCAGGTTAAGCGGGAGTAACACCGGGGAGCTGTTTTTT.